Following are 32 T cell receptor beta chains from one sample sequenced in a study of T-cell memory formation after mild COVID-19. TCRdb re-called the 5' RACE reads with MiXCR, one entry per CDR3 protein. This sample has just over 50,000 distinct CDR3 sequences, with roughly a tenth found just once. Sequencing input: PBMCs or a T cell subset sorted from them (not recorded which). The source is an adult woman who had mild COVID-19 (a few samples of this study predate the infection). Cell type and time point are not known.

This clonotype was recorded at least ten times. CDR3 sequence reads: CASWAGYVSEQYF. The CDR3 DNA is TGTGCCAGCTGGGCAGGATATGTCTCCGAGCAGTACTTC. The chain uses TRBV6-2 or TRBV6-3 and TRBJ2-7; D unclear. The V end was cut by 8 bases, the J end by 6 bases, with 17 bases between. CDR3 length equals 13 residues. Germline V gene sequence: CDR1 MNHEY, CDR2 SVGEGT.

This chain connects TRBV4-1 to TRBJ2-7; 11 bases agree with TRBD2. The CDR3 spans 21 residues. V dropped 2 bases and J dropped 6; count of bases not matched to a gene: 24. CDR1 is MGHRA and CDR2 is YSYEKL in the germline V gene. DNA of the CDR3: TGCGCCAGCAGCCAATTCGGGGTAATAGCGGGAGGGAAGGGAGGAACTCGCGAGCAGTACTTC. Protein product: CASSQFGVIAGGKGGTREQYF.

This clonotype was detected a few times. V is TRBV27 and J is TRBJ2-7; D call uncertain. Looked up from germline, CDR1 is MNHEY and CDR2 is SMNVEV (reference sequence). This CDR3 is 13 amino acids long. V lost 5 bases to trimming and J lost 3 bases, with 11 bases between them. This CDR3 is CASSVLQNYEQYF. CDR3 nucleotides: TGTGCCAGCAGTGTTTTGCAGAACTACGAGCAGTACTTC.

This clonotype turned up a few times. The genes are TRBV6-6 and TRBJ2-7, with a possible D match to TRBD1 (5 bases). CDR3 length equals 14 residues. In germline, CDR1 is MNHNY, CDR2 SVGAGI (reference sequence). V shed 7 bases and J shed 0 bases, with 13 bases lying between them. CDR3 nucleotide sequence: TGTGCCAGCACGGAGACAGACGGCTCCTACGAGCAGTACTTC. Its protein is CASTETDGSYEQYF.

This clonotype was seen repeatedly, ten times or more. The CDR3 DNA sequence: TGTGCCAGCAGCCAAGGCCTCGGATTTGCCTACGAGCAGTACTTC. This encodes CASSQGLGFAYEQYF. The chain carries TRBV14 and TRBJ2-7; D is uncertain. This CDR3 comprises 15 residues. Looked up from germline, CDR1 is SGHDN and CDR2 is FVKESK. V was trimmed by 1 base and J by 2 bases, leaving 12 bases between them.

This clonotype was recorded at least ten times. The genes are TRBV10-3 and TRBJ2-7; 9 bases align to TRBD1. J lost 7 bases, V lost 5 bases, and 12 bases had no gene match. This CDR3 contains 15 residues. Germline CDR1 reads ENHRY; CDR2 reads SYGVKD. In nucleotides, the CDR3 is TGTGCCATCAGTCCACAGGGGGCCCCTTTGTTTGAGCAGTACTTC. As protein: CAISPQGAPLFEQYF.

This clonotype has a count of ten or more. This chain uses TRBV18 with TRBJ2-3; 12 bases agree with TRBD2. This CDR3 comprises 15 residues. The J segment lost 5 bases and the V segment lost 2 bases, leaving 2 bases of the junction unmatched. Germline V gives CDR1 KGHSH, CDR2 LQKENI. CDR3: CASSPSTSGGDTQYF. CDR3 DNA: TGTGCCAGCTCACCATCGACTAGCGGGGGAGATACGCAGTATTTT. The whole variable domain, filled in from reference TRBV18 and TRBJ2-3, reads NAGVMQNPRHLVRRRGQEARLRCSPMKGHSHVYWYRQLPEEGLKFMVYLQKENIIDESGMPKERFSAEFPKEGPSILRIQQVVRGDSAAYFCASSPSTSGGDTQYFGPGTRLTVL.

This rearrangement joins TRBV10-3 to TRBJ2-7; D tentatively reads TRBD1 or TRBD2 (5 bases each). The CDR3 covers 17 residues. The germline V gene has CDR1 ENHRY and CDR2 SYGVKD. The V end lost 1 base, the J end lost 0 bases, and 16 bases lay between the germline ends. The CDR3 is CAISEWWDQVGSYEQYF. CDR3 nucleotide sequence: TGTGCCATCAGTGAGTGGTGGGACCAGGTGGGCTCCTACGAGCAGTACTTC.

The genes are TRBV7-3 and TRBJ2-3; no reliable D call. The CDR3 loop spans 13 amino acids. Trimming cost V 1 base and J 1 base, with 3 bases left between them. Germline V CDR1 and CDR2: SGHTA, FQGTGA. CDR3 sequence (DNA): TGTGCCAGCAGCTTAAAGGGCACAGATACGCAGTATTTT. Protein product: CASSLKGTDTQYF. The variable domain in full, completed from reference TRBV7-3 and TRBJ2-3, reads GAGVSQTPSNKVTEKGKYVELRCDPISGHTALYWYRQSLGQGPEFLIYFQGTGAADDSGLPNDRFFAVRPEGSVSTLKIQRTERGDSAVYLCASSLKGTDTQYFGPGTRLTVL.

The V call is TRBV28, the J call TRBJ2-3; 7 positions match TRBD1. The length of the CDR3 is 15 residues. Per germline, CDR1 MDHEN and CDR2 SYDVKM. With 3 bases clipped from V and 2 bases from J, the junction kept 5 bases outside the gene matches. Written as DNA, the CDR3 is TGTGCCAGCAGTTTGAGGACAGGATACACAGATACGCAGTATTTT. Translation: CASSLRTGYTDTQYF.

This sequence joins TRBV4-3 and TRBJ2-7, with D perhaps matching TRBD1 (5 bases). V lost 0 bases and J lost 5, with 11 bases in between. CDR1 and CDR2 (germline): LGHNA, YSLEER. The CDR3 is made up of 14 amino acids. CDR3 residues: CASSQEGAHNEQYF. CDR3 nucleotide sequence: TGCGCCAGCAGCCAAGAAGGGGCCCACAACGAGCAGTACTTC.

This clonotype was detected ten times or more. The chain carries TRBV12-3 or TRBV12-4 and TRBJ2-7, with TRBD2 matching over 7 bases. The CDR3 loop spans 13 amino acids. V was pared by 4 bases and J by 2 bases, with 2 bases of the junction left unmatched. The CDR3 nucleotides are TGTGCCAGCAGTTCCGGGAGGACCTACGAGCAGTACTTC. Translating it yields CASSSGRTYEQYF.

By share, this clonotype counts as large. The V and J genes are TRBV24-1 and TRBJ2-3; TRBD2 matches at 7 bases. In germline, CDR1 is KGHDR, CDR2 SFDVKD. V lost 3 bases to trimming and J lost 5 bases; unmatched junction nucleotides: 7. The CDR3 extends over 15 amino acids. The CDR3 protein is CATSDPRGYGDTQYF. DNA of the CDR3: TGTGCCACCAGTGATCCGCGGGGGTACGGAGATACGCAGTATTTT.

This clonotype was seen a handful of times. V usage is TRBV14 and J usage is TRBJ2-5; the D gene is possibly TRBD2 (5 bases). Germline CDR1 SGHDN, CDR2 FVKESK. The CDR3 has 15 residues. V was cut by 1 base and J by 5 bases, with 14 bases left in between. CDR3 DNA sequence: TGTGCCAGCAGCCAAGGCGCCTGGCCGGGGGAGACCCAGTACTTC. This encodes CASSQGAWPGETQYF.

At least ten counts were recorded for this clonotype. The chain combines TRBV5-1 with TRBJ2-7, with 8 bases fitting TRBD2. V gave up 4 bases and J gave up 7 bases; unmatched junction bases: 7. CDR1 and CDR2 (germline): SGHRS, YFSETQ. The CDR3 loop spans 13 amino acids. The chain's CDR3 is CASSGGLVEEQYF. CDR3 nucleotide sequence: TGCGCCAGCAGCGGGGGACTAGTTGAGGAGCAGTACTTC.

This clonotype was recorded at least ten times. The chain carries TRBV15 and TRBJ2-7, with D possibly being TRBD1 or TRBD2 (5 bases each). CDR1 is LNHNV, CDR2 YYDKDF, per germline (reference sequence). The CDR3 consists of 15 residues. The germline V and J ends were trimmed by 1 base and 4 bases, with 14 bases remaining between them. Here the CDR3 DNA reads TGTGCCACCAGCAGAGGTTCCGGGACGGAGTACGAGCAGTACTTC. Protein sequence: CATSRGSGTEYEQYF.

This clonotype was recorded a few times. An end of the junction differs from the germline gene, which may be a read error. The CDR3 nucleotides are TGTGCCAGCAGCCACGGCAGGGTGACAGATATGCAGTATTTT. It encodes CASSHGRVTDMQYF. V is TRBV3-1 and J is TRBJ2-3; D might be TRBD1 (5 bases). Germline assignment: CDR1 LGHDT and CDR2 YNNKEL (reference sequence). This CDR3 is 14 amino acids long.

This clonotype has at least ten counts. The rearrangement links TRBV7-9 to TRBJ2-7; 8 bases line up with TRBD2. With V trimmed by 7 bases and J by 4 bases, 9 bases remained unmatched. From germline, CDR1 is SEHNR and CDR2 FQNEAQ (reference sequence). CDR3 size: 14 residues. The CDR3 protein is CASTSSGGIYEQYF. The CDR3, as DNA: TGTGCCAGCACCTCATCGGGGGGGATATACGAGCAGTACTTC.

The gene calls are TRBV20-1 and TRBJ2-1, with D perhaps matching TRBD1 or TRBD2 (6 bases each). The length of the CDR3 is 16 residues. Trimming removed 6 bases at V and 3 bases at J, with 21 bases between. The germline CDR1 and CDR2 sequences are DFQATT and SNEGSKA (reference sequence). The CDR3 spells CSAIGGLAKRYNEQFF. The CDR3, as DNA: TGCAGTGCCATCGGGGGCCTAGCGAAACGCTACAATGAGCAGTTCTTC.

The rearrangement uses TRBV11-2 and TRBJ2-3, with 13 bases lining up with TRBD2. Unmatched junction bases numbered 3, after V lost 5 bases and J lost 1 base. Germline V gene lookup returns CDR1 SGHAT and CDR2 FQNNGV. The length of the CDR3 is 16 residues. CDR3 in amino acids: CASSLGLAGRTDTQYF. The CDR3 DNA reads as TGTGCCAGCAGCCTGGGACTAGCGGGGCGCACAGATACGCAGTATTTT.

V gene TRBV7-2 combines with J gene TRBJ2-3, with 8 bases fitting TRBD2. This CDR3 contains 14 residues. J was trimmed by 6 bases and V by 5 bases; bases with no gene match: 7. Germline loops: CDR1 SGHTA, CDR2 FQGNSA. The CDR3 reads CASSPGLALDTQYF. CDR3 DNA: TGTGCCAGCAGCCCTGGACTAGCTCTCGATACGCAGTATTTT.

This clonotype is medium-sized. CDR3 sequence: CASSEIAEGRTGELFF. In nucleotides, the CDR3 is TGTGCCAGCAGTGAGATCGCGGAGGGGAGAACCGGGGAGCTGTTTTTT. This sequence joins TRBV25-1 and TRBJ2-2; D might be TRBD2 (6 bases). The length of the CDR3 is 16 residues. Germline assignment: CDR1 MGHDK and CDR2 SYGVNS. V was clipped by 3 bases and J by 5 bases, with 16 bases between them.

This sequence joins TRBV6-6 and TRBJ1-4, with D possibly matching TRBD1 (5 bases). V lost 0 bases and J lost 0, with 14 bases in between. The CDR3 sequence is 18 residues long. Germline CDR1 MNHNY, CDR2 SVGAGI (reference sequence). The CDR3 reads CASSYSARQPSTNEKLFF. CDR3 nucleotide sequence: TGTGCCAGCAGTTACTCGGCCAGACAGCCGTCAACTAATGAAAAACTGTTTTTT.

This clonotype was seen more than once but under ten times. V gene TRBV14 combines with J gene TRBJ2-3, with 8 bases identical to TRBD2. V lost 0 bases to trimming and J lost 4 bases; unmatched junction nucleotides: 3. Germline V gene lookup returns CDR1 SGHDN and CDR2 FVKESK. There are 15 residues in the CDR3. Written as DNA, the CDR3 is TGTGCCAGCAGCCAAGAGCGGACTAGCTCAGATACGCAGTATTTT. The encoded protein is CASSQERTSSDTQYF.

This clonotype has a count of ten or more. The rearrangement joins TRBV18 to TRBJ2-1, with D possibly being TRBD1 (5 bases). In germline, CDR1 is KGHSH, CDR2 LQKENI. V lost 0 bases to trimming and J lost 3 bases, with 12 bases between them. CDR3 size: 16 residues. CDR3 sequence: CASSPPRQSGYNEQFF. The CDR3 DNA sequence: TGTGCCAGCTCACCACCTCGACAGTCAGGCTACAATGAGCAGTTCTTC.

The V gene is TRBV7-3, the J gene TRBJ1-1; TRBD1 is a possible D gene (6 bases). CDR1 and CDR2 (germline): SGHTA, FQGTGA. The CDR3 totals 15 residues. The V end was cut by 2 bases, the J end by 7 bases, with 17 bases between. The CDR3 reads CASSLQPTGMSEAFF. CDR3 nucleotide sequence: TGTGCCAGCAGCTTACAACCTACAGGGATGAGTGAAGCTTTCTTT.

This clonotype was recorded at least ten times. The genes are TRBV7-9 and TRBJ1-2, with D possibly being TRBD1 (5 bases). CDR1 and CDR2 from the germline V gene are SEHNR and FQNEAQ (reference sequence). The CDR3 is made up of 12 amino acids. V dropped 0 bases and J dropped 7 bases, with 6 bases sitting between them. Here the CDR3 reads CASSLAGGGYTF. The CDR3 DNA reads TGTGCCAGCAGCTTAGCCGGGGGTGGCTACACCTTC.

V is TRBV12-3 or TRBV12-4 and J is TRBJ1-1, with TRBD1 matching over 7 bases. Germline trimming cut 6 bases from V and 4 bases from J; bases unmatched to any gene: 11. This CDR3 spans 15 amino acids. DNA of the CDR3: TGTGCCAGCAGCCCCCACAGGGGAGGAGGCACTGAAGCTTTCTTT. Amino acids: CASSPHRGGGTEAFF.

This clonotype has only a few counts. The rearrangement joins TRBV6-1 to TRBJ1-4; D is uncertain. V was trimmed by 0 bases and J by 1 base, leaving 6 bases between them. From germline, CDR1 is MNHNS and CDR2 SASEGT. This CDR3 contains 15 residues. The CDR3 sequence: CASSEAEGTNEKLFF. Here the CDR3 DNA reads TGTGCCAGCAGTGAAGCGGAGGGAACTAATGAAAAACTGTTTTTT.

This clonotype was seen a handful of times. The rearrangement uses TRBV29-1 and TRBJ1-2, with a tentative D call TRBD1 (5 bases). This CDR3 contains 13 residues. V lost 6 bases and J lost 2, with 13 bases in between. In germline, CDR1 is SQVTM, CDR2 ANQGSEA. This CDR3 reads CSVLGGENYGYTF. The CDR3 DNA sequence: TGCAGCGTACTAGGAGGGGAGAACTATGGCTACACCTTC.

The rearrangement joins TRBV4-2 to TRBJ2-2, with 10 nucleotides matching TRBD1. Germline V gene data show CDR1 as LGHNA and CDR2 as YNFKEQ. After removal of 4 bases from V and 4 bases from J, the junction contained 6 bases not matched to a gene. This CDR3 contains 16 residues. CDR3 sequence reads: CASSRRQGASTGELFF. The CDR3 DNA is TGTGCCAGCAGCCGAAGACAGGGGGCTTCCACCGGGGAGCTGTTTTTT.

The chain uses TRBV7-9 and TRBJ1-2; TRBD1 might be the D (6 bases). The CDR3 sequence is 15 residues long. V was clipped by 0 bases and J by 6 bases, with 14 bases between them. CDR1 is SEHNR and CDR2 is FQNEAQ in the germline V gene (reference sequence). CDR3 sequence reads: CASSLAGGVTDGYTF. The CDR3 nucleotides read TGTGCCAGCAGCTTAGCAGGGGGGGTAACTGATGGCTACACCTTC.